A selection of T cell receptor beta chains follows, all from one sample in a study of shared clonotypes between healthy human individuals. Some clones are missing from TCRdb's copy, which holds only in-frame ones; the method was immunoSEQ multiplex PCR. The data contain 2 million to 3 million clones, roughly 93% of them singletons. Sequencing was done on a sample of naive CD4+ T cells from PBMCs. The source is a man younger than 30 in good health. Some clones in this sample may be carry-over from other donors' samples. CDR3s include the opening cysteine and the closing phenylalanine or tryptophan. A D gene is named only where the DNA matches it firmly.

len | d_gene | v_gene | CDR3aa
12 | TRBD1 | TRBV10-3 | CATGQGSYEQYF
17 | - | TRBV6-1 | CASSEVLGRQLRSWQYF
16 | - | TRBV7-2 | CASSLALGFGETEAFF
15 | - | TRBV28 | CASSTPEVKVGGYTF
12 | - | TRBV6-6 | CAIRDPTYEQYF
14 | - | TRBV27 | CASSSLGLDYEQYF
14 | - | TRBV6-5 | CASSFGEANTEAFF
12 | - | TRBV27 | CASSSGAETQYF
14 | - | TRBV13 | CASRMRLADILQYF
15 | - | TRBV4-2 | CASSQEPQRADTQYF
14 | - | TRBV28 | CASSRGASVYGYTF
15 | TRBD2 | TRBV7-2 | CASSLELAGASEQFF
16 | TRBD1 | TRBV18 | CASSVSRDRATDTQYF
17 | TRBD2 | TRBV5-6 | CASSLARVLAGEDEQYF
18 | TRBD1 | TRBV5-1 | CASSLVGQGSFGANVLTF
14 | - | TRBV29-1 | CSVSGTVSYNEQFF
14 | TRBD1 | TRBV7-2 | CASSLQGAVPSAFF
15 | TRBD2 | TRBV27 | CASSFRASGYNEQFF
15 | - | TRBV2 | CASRLGTANTGELFF
16 | - | TRBV5-1 | CASSLSTATYSYGYTF
14 | TRBD2 | TRBV4-3 | CASSQGLEKETQYF
15 | - | TRBV28 | CASSPPSVSTYEQYF
16 | TRBD1 | TRBV28 | CASRREGAGGNQPQHF
17 | TRBD1 | TRBV25-1 | CASSGQPEPGGNSPLHF
13 | - | TRBV28 | CASSTDSTDTQYF
15 | - | TRBV18 | CASSPPGTSGNTIYF
14 | - | TRBV28 | CASRGGTSNQPQHF
14 | TRBD1 | TRBV5-6 | CASRRTGGTYEQYF
15 | - | TRBV7-2 | CASTEMWLSGNTIYF
14 | - | TRBV28 | CASSSPPQAYEQYF
15 | TRBD2 | TRBV18 | CASSHTSGNTGELFF
17 | TRBD1 | TRBV28 | CASSLRPQTGSNTEAFF
14 | - | TRBV7-2 | CASSLRRSTDTQYF
15 | - | TRBV4-1 | CASRRGGRVNTEAFF
13 | - | TRBV19 | CASSEDLNEKLFF
14 | TRBD2 | TRBV9 | CASSPGTNGGEQFF
15 | - | TRBV9 | CASSGGWSSGNTIYF
14 | TRBD2 | TRBV28 | CASTLAGGVHEQFF
14 | - | TRBV7-9 | CASSSQGGGTEAFF
17 | - | TRBV11-2 | CASSLSRRGRGQETQYF
13 | - | TRBV7-2 | CAAAMSSYNEQFF
16 | - | TRBV5-8 | CASSSRTGTYNNEQFF
11 | - | TRBV5-5 | CASSLMDTQYF
12 | - | TRBV9 | CASSRDSYEQYF
15 | - | TRBV10-3 | CAIRKQDGGNYEQYF
12 | - | TRBV7-3 | CASSSWTGELFF
15 | - | TRBV6-1 | CASSALLISNYGYTF
15 | - | TRBV19 | CASSKQRIQNEKLFF
13 | TRBD1 | TRBV6-1 | CASEGQGNSPLHF
14 | TRBD1 | TRBV5-1 | CASSPSGGDNEQFF
17 | TRBD1 | TRBV11-2 | CASSVRPGTAEGNEQFF
17 | TRBD2 | TRBV5-1 | CASSLYASGTDTGELFF